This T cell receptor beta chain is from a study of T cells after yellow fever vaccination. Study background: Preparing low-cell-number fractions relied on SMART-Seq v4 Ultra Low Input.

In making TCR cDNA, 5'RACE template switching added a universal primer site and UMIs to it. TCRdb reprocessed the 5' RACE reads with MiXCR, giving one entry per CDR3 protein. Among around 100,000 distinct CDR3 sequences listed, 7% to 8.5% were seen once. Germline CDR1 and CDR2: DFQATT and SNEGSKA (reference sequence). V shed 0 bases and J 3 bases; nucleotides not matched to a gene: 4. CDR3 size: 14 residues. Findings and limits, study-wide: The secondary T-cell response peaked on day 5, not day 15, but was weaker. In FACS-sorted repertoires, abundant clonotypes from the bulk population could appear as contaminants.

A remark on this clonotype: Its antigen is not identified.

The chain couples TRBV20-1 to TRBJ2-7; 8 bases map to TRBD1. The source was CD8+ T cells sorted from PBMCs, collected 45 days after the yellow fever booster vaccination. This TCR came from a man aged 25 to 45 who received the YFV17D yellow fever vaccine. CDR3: CSAREGDRYYEQYF. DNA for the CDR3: TGCAGTGCTAGAGAAGGGGACAGGTACTACGAGCAGTACTTC.